This entry describes one TCR beta chain. This clone was seen more than once but under ten times. No cognate antigen has been identified for it. No clone much larger than this one lies a single base away; base qualities are absent. The data stem from a study of PD-1 blockade in classical Hodgkin lymphoma (dated by TCRdb to the early 2020s). Looking at the study overall: Nivolumab dosing was 3 mg/kg intravenously every 2 weeks, continuing until either disease progression or unacceptable toxicity. A peripheral blood immune signature of response to PD-1 blockade in classical Hodgkin lymphoma was defined using TCR beta sequencing and CyTOF.

What the authors observed across the whole study: The study was limited to a single clinical trial cohort, and causes of repertoire differences, possibly disease activity or prior therapy, remained undefined. A significant rise by C4D1 was seen in CD4+ but not CD8+ TCR diversity (p=0.0027 vs p=0.16), with the rise being most apparent in complete responders (p=0.02). Baseline TCR diversity was reported to be lower in newly diagnosed patients than in healthy donors and to be lower still in relapsed/refractory patients. Diversity was lower in patients who began nivolumab less than 1 year after ASCT, so these patients were left out of later analyses to avoid confounding by immune reconstitution. Trial patients with a complete response had baseline diversity similar to that of newly diagnosed patients, while partial responders and progressors had significantly lower diversity.

CDR1 and CDR2 are read off the germline V gene (reference sequence) as MNHEY and SMNVEV. V was cut back by 2 bases and J by 5 bases, leaving a gap of 14 bases between them. Taken from cysteine to phenylalanine, the CDR3 has 15 residues. Only CDR3 DNA is held: 45 bases, read in frame from base 1. In the paper's terms, the time point label means: cycle 4 day 1 (C4D1), after more than five weeks of nivolumab. Every trial patient had relapsed after autologous stem cell transplantation, and cohorts A, B and C differed in prior brentuximab vedotin exposure. The trial cohort comprised approximately 55 patients with relapsed/refractory classical Hodgkin lymphoma whose best overall responses were complete response, partial response or progressive disease. In the multi-cohort phase II CheckMate 205 trial, trial patients received single-agent nivolumab. An independent review committee assessed best overall response by applying the 2007 International Working Group response criteria. Trial PBMCs were collected immediately before nivolumab initiation (C1D1) and during therapy at cycle 2 day 1 and cycle 4 day 1. Peripheral blood was collected in 8 mL Vacutainer Cell Preparation Tubes, from which PBMCs were isolated by centrifugation and then cryopreserved.

The Qiagen DNeasy kit was used to extract genomic DNA both from unsorted PBMCs and from the negatively selected CD4+ and CD8+ fractions. TCR beta CDR3 regions were subjected to amplification by immunoSEQ multiplex PCR with primers that anneal to V and J segments. Amplification bias was minimized using a synthetic immune receptor repertoire, and residual bias was removed computationally after sequencing. The paper's processing steps were these. Custom Python scripts were used to quantify repertoire diversity as the Shannon entropy index. The unsorted, CD4+ and CD8+ repertoires were each analyzed separately, with the exception of combined analyses, where CD4+ and CD8+ sequences were merged in silico. A clone was considered expanded if an increase in frequency of at least 2-fold after treatment relative to C1D1 was found, and a pseudocount of 0.5 was applied to clones undetected at baseline. Clones with 0 or 1 copy at C1D1 were defined as singleton clones, while clones with 2 or more copies were defined as non-singleton clones. Clones expanded in unsorted samples were annotated as CD4+, CD8+ or unknown by matching protein sequences in sorted samples from the same patient. Diversity changes from C1D1 to C4D1 were tested in paired samples using Wilcoxon tests. As stored in TCRdb, this immuneACCESS dataset retains in-frame rearrangements with V and J assigned. A fraction of the clones does not appear; measured against another copy, unresolved V genes explain less than half of the discrepancy, and the remainder lacks a known reason. V and J calls and clone size follow that table, whereas D and trimming were derived from the DNA. For this sample there are fewer than 20,000 clones; approximately 68% appear just once. Of the sample, 6% to 8% is held by the ten largest clones.

This specimen was peripheral blood mononuclear cells (PBMCs), taken before the fourth cycle of nivolumab. The TCR comes from a human donor with classical Hodgkin lymphoma. Recombination joined TRBV27 with TRBJ2-3, with a tentative D gene TRBD2 over 6 matching bases. The DNA is TGTGCCAGCAGTTTACGGTGGGGAGGCGTAGATACGCAGTATTTT. Its product reads: CASSLRWGGVDTQYF.